The rows below give T cell receptor beta chains drawn from one sample of a study of T cells after yellow fever vaccination. One entry per CDR3 protein results from TCRdb running MiXCR on the 5' RACE reads. The repertoire holds some 250,000 distinct CDR3 sequences, with approximately 3.6% as singletons. Here the sequenced sample was PBMCs, taken 15 days after the yellow fever booster vaccination. These receptors were collected from a man aged 18-30 years who received the YFV17D yellow fever vaccine. CDR3s include the opening cysteine and the closing phenylalanine or tryptophan. The order of the fields is J gene, D gene, clone size, V gene, CDR3 protein, CDR3 DNA. The D gene is left open where the match is weak. For some rows the clone size is stated as once, few or many, or as a class when expanded; others skip it.

J gene: TRBJ2-5
D gene: -
clone size: many
V gene: TRBV7-2
CDR3 protein: CASSKTGEQETQYF
CDR3 DNA: TGTGCCAGCAGCAAAACCGGGGAACAAGAGACCCAGTACTTC

J gene: TRBJ2-7
D gene: -
clone size: many
V gene: TRBV4-1
CDR3 protein: CASSQRGINEQYF
CDR3 DNA: TGCGCCAGCAGCCAACGGGGCATCAACGAGCAGTACTTC

J gene: TRBJ2-3
D gene: -
clone size: many
V gene: TRBV7-8
CDR3 protein: CASSLASPGFGTQYF
CDR3 DNA: TGTGCCAGCAGCTTAGCGTCGCCGGGGTTTGGTACGCAGTATTTT

J gene: TRBJ2-5
D gene: TRBD2
clone size: many
V gene: TRBV7-6
CDR3 protein: CASSSTSGGLTQYF
CDR3 DNA: TGTGCCAGCAGCTCCACTAGCGGGGGCCTGACCCAGTACTTC

J gene: TRBJ2-3
D gene: -
clone size: many
V gene: TRBV5-1
CDR3 protein: CASTPSTALTDTQYF
CDR3 DNA: TGCGCCAGCACTCCATCTACGGCTCTCACAGATACGCAGTATTTT

J gene: TRBJ2-5
D gene: TRBD2
clone size: many
V gene: TRBV5-1
CDR3 protein: CASSQGAGESETQYF
CDR3 DNA: TGCGCCAGCAGCCAAGGAGCGGGGGAGTCGGAGACCCAGTACTTC

J gene: TRBJ1-1
D gene: -
clone size: many
V gene: TRBV18
CDR3 protein: CASSSPGNTEAFF
CDR3 DNA: TGTGCCAGCTCATCGCCAGGGAATACTGAAGCTTTCTTT

J gene: TRBJ1-1
D gene: -
clone size: many
V gene: TRBV12-3/TRBV12-4
CDR3 protein: CAINRGYSRQNTEAFF
CDR3 DNA: TGTGCCATCAATCGGGGCTACAGTAGACAGAACACTGAAGCTTTCTTT

J gene: TRBJ1-6
D gene: -
clone size: many
V gene: TRBV10-3
CDR3 protein: CAISESGVPGSPLHF
CDR3 DNA: TGTGCCATCAGTGAGTCGGGGGTTCCAGGTTCACCCCTCCACTTT

J gene: TRBJ2-5
D gene: -
clone size: few
V gene: TRBV5-1
CDR3 protein: CASSLLGGRTQYF
CDR3 DNA: TGCGCCAGCAGCCTGCTCGGGGGTCGGACCCAGTACTTC

J gene: TRBJ2-5
D gene: -
clone size: many
V gene: TRBV5-1
CDR3 protein: CASSFSYQETQYF
CDR3 DNA: TGCGCCAGCAGCTTCTCGTACCAAGAGACCCAGTACTTC

J gene: TRBJ2-7
D gene: TRBD2
clone size: many
V gene: TRBV12-3/TRBV12-4
CDR3 protein: CAIGTSGYEQYF
CDR3 DNA: TGTGCCATCGGGACTAGCGGATACGAGCAGTACTTC

J gene: TRBJ1-5
D gene: -
clone size: many
V gene: TRBV6-5
CDR3 protein: CASSYSGYQPQHF
CDR3 DNA: TGTGCCAGCAGTTACTCAGGGTACCAGCCCCAGCATTTT

J gene: TRBJ1-6
D gene: TRBD1
clone size: -
V gene: TRBV27
CDR3 protein: CASSKSGTGGVGSPLHF
CDR3 DNA: TGTGCCAGCAGTAAGTCCGGGACAGGGGGCGTCGGTTCACCCCTCCACTTT

J gene: TRBJ1-2
D gene: TRBD1
clone size: few
V gene: TRBV5-6
CDR3 protein: CASSVTPYELQGEKNYGYTF
CDR3 DNA: TGTGCCAGCAGCGTAACCCCCTACGAGCTCCAGGGGGAGAAAAACTATGGCTACACCTTC

J gene: TRBJ2-1
D gene: -
clone size: many
V gene: TRBV2
CDR3 protein: CASNPVSSYNEQFF
CDR3 DNA: TGTGCCAGCAATCCGGTGAGCTCCTACAATGAGCAGTTCTTC

J gene: TRBJ2-1
D gene: TRBD2
clone size: many
V gene: TRBV7-8
CDR3 protein: CASSKTLADSYNEQFF
CDR3 DNA: TGTGCCAGCAGCAAAACACTAGCGGATTCCTACAATGAGCAGTTCTTC

J gene: TRBJ1-1
D gene: -
clone size: many
V gene: TRBV7-2
CDR3 protein: CASSPEQGLRAFF
CDR3 DNA: TGTGCCAGCAGCCCCGAGCAGGGCCTGAGGGCTTTCTTT

J gene: TRBJ2-7
D gene: TRBD1
clone size: -
V gene: TRBV6-8
CDR3 protein: CASSLRTGNYEQYF
CDR3 DNA: TGTGCCAGCAGTTTAAGGACAGGGAACTACGAGCAGTACTTC

J gene: TRBJ2-2
D gene: -
clone size: many
V gene: TRBV9
CDR3 protein: CASSVWVNTGELFF
CDR3 DNA: TGTGCCAGCAGCGTGTGGGTTAACACCGGGGAGCTGTTTTTT

J gene: TRBJ2-1
D gene: -
clone size: many
V gene: TRBV6-4
CDR3 protein: CASSDSGRSYNEQFF
CDR3 DNA: TGTGCCAGCAGTGACTCAGGGCGCTCCTACAATGAGCAGTTCTTC

J gene: TRBJ1-1
D gene: TRBD1
clone size: many
V gene: TRBV19
CDR3 protein: CASQTGWSTEAFF
CDR3 DNA: TGTGCCAGTCAGACAGGGTGGAGTACTGAAGCTTTCTTT

J gene: TRBJ2-3
D gene: -
clone size: many
V gene: TRBV5-5
CDR3 protein: CASHGGTADTQYF
CDR3 DNA: TGTGCCAGCCATGGAGGGACTGCAGATACGCAGTATTTT

J gene: TRBJ2-1
D gene: -
clone size: many
V gene: TRBV19
CDR3 protein: CANRDYFNEQFF
CDR3 DNA: TGTGCCAACAGGGACTACTTCAATGAGCAGTTCTTC

J gene: TRBJ2-3
D gene: TRBD1
clone size: many
V gene: TRBV9
CDR3 protein: CASSAQGVADTQYF
CDR3 DNA: TGTGCCAGCAGCGCACAGGGGGTCGCAGATACGCAGTATTTT

J gene: TRBJ1-5
D gene: -
clone size: -
V gene: TRBV4-3
CDR3 protein: CASSQVRGGVWPQHF
CDR3 DNA: TGCGCCAGCAGCCAAGTAAGAGGGGGAGTCTGGCCCCAGCATTTT

J gene: TRBJ2-5
D gene: TRBD1
clone size: many
V gene: TRBV2
CDR3 protein: CAYRGVAETQYF
CDR3 DNA: TGTGCCTACAGGGGGGTCGCAGAGACCCAGTACTTC

J gene: TRBJ1-1
D gene: TRBD1
clone size: few
V gene: TRBV7-2
CDR3 protein: CASILTTGAMGTEAFF
CDR3 DNA: TGTGCCAGCATCCTCACGACAGGGGCAATGGGCACTGAAGCTTTCTTT

J gene: TRBJ2-5
D gene: -
clone size: many
V gene: TRBV2
CDR3 protein: CASGGAEETQYF
CDR3 DNA: TGTGCCAGCGGGGGGGCTGAAGAGACCCAGTACTTC

J gene: TRBJ1-3
D gene: -
clone size: many
V gene: TRBV6-1
CDR3 protein: CASSEDSGNTIYF
CDR3 DNA: TGTGCCAGCAGTGAGGACTCTGGAAACACCATATATTTT

J gene: TRBJ2-5
D gene: -
clone size: -
V gene: TRBV5-6
CDR3 protein: CASTLGSAGETQYF
CDR3 DNA: TGTGCCAGCACCTTGGGGAGCGCAGGCGAGACCCAGTACTTC

J gene: TRBJ2-1
D gene: TRBD2
clone size: many
V gene: TRBV5-1
CDR3 protein: CASSLGTSNYNEQFF
CDR3 DNA: TGCGCCAGCAGCTTAGGGACTAGTAACTACAATGAGCAGTTCTTC

J gene: TRBJ2-1
D gene: -
clone size: many
V gene: TRBV6-2/TRBV6-3
CDR3 protein: CASSYLTGRLQFF
CDR3 DNA: TGTGCCAGCAGTTATCTTACCGGTAGACTGCAGTTCTTC

J gene: TRBJ1-5
D gene: -
clone size: many
V gene: TRBV20-1
CDR3 protein: CSARGNSDFNQPQHF
CDR3 DNA: TGCAGTGCTAGAGGGAACAGCGATTTCAATCAGCCCCAGCATTTT

J gene: TRBJ2-7
D gene: -
clone size: many
V gene: TRBV5-1
CDR3 protein: CASSLGGGRSYEQYF
CDR3 DNA: TGCGCCAGCAGCTTGGGTGGGGGCCGCTCCTACGAGCAGTACTTC

J gene: TRBJ1-3
D gene: -
clone size: many
V gene: TRBV4-3
CDR3 protein: CASSQDMRQGNTIYF
CDR3 DNA: TGCGCCAGCAGCCAAGATATGAGGCAAGGAAACACCATATATTTT

J gene: TRBJ2-3
D gene: TRBD1
clone size: many
V gene: TRBV29-1
CDR3 protein: CSVEGRQGARDTQYF
CDR3 DNA: TGCAGCGTTGAAGGGAGGCAGGGGGCGCGAGATACGCAGTATTTT

J gene: TRBJ2-2
D gene: -
clone size: many
V gene: TRBV29-1
CDR3 protein: CSVVVATAGELFF
CDR3 DNA: TGCAGCGTTGTTGTCGCGACAGCCGGGGAGCTGTTTTTT

J gene: TRBJ2-7
D gene: TRBD2
clone size: -
V gene: TRBV18
CDR3 protein: CASSPPGLAGTYEQYF
CDR3 DNA: TGTGCCAGCTCACCACCAGGACTAGCGGGGACCTACGAGCAGTACTTC

J gene: TRBJ1-4
D gene: TRBD1
clone size: many
V gene: TRBV5-1
CDR3 protein: CASSPHGQGTPNEKLFF
CDR3 DNA: TGCGCCAGCAGCCCCCACGGACAGGGAACGCCTAATGAAAAACTGTTTTTT

J gene: TRBJ1-2
D gene: -
clone size: many
V gene: TRBV6-6
CDR3 protein: CASSYGDGLVNYGYTF
CDR3 DNA: TGTGCCAGCAGTTACGGCGACGGACTCGTTAACTATGGCTACACCTTC

J gene: TRBJ2-4
D gene: -
clone size: many
V gene: TRBV7-9
CDR3 protein: CASSLASGHLAKNIQYF
CDR3 DNA: TGTGCCAGCAGCTTAGCCTCGGGGCATCTAGCCAAAAACATTCAGTACTTC

J gene: TRBJ2-5
D gene: TRBD2
clone size: many
V gene: TRBV20-1
CDR3 protein: CSASSGGASETQYF
CDR3 DNA: TGCAGTGCCTCGAGCGGGGGGGCTTCCGAGACCCAGTACTTC